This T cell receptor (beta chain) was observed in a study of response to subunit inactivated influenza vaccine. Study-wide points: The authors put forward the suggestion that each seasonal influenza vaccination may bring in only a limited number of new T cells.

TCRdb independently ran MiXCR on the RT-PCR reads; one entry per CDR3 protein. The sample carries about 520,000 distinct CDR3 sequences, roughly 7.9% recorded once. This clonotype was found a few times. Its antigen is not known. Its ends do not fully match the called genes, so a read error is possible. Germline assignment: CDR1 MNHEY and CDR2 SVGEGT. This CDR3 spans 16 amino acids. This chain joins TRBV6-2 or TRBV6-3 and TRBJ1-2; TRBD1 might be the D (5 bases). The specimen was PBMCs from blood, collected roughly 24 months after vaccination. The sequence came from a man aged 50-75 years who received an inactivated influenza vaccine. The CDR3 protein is CASSYAGTAPNYGCTF. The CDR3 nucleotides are TGTGCCAGCAGTTACGCTGGGACGGCGCCCAACTATGGCTGCACCTTC.